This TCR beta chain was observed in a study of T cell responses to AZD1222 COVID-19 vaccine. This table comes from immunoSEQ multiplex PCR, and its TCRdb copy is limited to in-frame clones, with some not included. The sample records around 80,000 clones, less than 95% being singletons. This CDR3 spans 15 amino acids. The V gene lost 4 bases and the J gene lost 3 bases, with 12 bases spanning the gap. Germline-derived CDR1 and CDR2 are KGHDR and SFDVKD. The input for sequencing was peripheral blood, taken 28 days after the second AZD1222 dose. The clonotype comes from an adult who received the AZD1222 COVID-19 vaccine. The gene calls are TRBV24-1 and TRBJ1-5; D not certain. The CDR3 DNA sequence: TGTGCCACCAGTGACCCCAGGTCAAACAATCAGCCCCAGCATTTT. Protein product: CATSDPRSNNQPQHF.